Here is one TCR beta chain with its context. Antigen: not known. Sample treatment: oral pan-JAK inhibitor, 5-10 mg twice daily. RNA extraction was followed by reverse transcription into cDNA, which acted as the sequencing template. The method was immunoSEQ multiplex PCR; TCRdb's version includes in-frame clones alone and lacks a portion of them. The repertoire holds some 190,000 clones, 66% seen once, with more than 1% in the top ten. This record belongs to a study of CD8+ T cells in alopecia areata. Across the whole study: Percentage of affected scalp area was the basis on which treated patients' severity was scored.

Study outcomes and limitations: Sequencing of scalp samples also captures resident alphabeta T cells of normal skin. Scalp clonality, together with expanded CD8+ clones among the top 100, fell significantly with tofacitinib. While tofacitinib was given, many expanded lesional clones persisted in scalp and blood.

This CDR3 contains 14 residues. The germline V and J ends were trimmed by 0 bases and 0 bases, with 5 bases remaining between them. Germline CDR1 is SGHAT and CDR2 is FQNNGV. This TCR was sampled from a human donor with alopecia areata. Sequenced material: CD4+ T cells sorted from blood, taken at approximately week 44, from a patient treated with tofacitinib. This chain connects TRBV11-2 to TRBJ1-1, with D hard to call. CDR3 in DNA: TGTGCCAGCAGCTTAGACAGCGTGAACACTGAAGCTTTCTTT. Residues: CASSLDSVNTEAFF.